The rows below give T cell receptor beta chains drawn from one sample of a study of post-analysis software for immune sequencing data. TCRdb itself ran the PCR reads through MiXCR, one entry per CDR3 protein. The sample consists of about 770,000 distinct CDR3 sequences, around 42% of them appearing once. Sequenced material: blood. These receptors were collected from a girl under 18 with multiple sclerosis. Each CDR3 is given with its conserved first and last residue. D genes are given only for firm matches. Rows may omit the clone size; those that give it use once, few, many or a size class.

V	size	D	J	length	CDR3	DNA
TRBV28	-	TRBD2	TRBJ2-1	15	CASSSTSAFYNEQFF	TGTGCCAGCAGTTCGACTAGCGCATTCTACAATGAGCAGTTCTTC
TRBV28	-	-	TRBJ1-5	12	CASWGASGGQHF	TGTGCCAGCTGGGGGGCCTCGGGGGGTCAGCATTTT
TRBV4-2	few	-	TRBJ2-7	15	CASSRFPLGENEQYF	TGTGCCAGCAGCCGGTTCCCTCTCGGGGAAAACGAGCAGTACTTC
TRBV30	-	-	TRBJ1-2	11	CAWRPGYGYTF	TGTGCCTGGCGTCCGGGGTATGGCTACACCTTC
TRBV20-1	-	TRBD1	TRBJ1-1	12	CSARATGGEAFF	TGCAGTGCTAGAGCTACAGGGGGTGAAGCTTTCTTT
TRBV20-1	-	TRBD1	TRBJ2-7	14	CSAIQTGFQGEQYF	TGCAGTGCCATCCAGACAGGGTTCCAGGGCGAGCAGTACTTC
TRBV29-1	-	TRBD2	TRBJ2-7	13	CSAGAGGPYEQYF	TGCAGCGCCGGAGCGGGAGGGCCCTACGAGCAGTACTTC
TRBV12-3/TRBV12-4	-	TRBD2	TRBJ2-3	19	CASSPTGLAGRGFTDTQYF	TGTGCCAGCAGTCCTACGGGACTAGCGGGGCGGGGGTTCACAGATACGCAGTATTTT
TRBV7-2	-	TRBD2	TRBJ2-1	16	CASIPGGTSGRHEQFF	TGTGCCAGCATCCCCGGTGGGACTAGCGGGAGGCATGAGCAGTTCTTC
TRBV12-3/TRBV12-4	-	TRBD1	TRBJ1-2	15	CASSQGTGGMDGYTF	TGTGCCAGCAGTCAGGGGACAGGGGGTATGGATGGCTACACCTTC